The 25 T cell receptor beta chains below all came from one sample that was sequenced in a study of cytomegalovirus exposure and HLA in healthy donors. TCRdb keeps only in-frame clones here, not all; method: immunoSEQ multiplex PCR. Altogether roughly 100,000 clones are present, approximately 86% being singletons, with the ten largest covering around 4.1%. Sequenced sample: PBMCs. These receptors were taken from a young woman in good health and CMV-seropositive.

The DNA of the CDR3 is TGTGCCACACGAACAGGGCAGGGCTTGAACACTGAAGCTTTCTTT. It encodes CATRTGQGLNTEAFF. This chain links TRBV5-6 with TRBJ1-1, with D possibly being TRBD1 (6 bases). The length of the CDR3 is 15 residues. Germline CDR1 SGHDT, CDR2 YYEEEE. Between the trimmed V and J ends, which lost 9 bases and 0 bases, there was a span of 18 bases.

This chain connects TRBV6-1 to TRBJ1-1; TRBD1 might be the D (5 bases). CDR3 length: 12 residues. Per germline, CDR1 MNHNS and CDR2 SASEGT. V lost 6 bases and J 3 bases, leaving 8 bases between the germline ends. CDR3: CASSPGHTEAFF. The CDR3, as DNA: TGTGCCAGCAGCCCAGGGCACACTGAAGCTTTCTTT.

The chain employs TRBV6-1 and TRBJ1-5; D not resolved. Germline V lookup: CDR1 MNHNS, CDR2 SASEGT. Trimming removed 1 base at V and 9 bases at J, with 10 bases between. The CDR3 loop spans 13 amino acids. CDR3 sequence: CASSEVRARPQHF. The CDR3 DNA reads TGTGCCAGCAGTGAAGTGAGGGCTCGGCCCCAGCATTTT.

V is TRBV5-1 and J is TRBJ2-3; 10 nucleotides match TRBD2. CDR1 and CDR2 from the germline V gene are SGHRS and YFSETQ. The CDR3 spans 16 residues. The ends lost 4 bases at V and 1 base at J; junction bases unmatched: 6. The chain's CDR3 is CASSPRTSGGTDTQYF. The CDR3 DNA reads TGCGCCAGCAGCCCGCGGACTAGCGGAGGCACAGATACGCAGTATTTT.

The count of this clone is one. The V call is TRBV4-1, the J call TRBJ1-2; D call uncertain. There are 15 residues in the CDR3. Germline CDR1 MGHRA, CDR2 YSYEKL. The V end lost 1 base, the J end lost 4 bases, and 13 bases lay between the germline ends. Written as DNA, the CDR3 is TGCGCCAGCAGCCAAGGTGGCGGGAGAGCCTATGGCTACACCTTC. Translated, it gives CASSQGGGRAYGYTF.

This chain connects TRBV7-2 to TRBJ2-1, with TRBD1 matching 11 bases. V dropped 2 bases and J dropped 7; count of bases not matched to a gene: 4. The V gene's germline CDR1 is SGHTA and CDR2 FQGNSA. CDR3 length: 15 residues. The CDR3 DNA follows: TGTGCCAGCAGCTTATGGGGGACAGGGGGAAATGAGCAGTTCTTC. Its translation is CASSLWGTGGNEQFF. Complete variable domain (other parts from reference TRBV7-2 and TRBJ2-1): GAGVSQSPSNKVTEKGKDVELRCDPISGHTALYWYRQSLGQGLEFLIYFQGNSAPDKSGLPSDRFSAERTGGSVSTLTIQRTQQEDSAVYLCASSLWGTGGNEQFFGPGTRLTVL.

This sequence joins TRBV7-9 and TRBJ2-3; 8 nucleotides match TRBD2. V shed 3 bases, J shed 4 bases, and the junction held 3 bases outside the gene matches. The V gene's germline CDR1 is SEHNR and CDR2 FQNEAQ (reference sequence). This CDR3 is built from 14 residues. CDR3 residues: CASSFTGGPDTQYF. CDR3 sequence (DNA): TGTGCCAGCAGCTTTACGGGAGGGCCAGATACGCAGTATTTT.

This chain connects TRBV7-6 to TRBJ2-1; 7 bases are shared with TRBD2. The ends lost 1 base at V and 2 bases at J; junction bases unmatched: 2. The CDR3 has 15 amino acids. Germline CDR1 SGHVS, CDR2 FNYEAQ. DNA of the CDR3: TGTGCCAGCAGCTTAGGCGGGAGCGCCTACAATGAGCAGTTCTTC. Translating gives CASSLGGSAYNEQFF.

V gene TRBV30 combines with J gene TRBJ1-2; D might be TRBD1 (5 bases). Trimming left V 4 bases short and J 8 bases short, with 20 bases between. CDR3 size: 14 residues. Germline V CDR1 and CDR2: GTSNPN, SVGIG (reference sequence). For the CDR3, the DNA is TGTGCCTGGATTTTACTGGGGACTGAGGGAGGCTACACCTTC. This gives the protein CAWILLGTEGGYTF.

The gene calls are TRBV6-5 and TRBJ1-3; D ambiguous. The CDR3 spans 15 residues. Germline assignment: CDR1 MNHEY and CDR2 SVGAGI. Trimming pared 7 bases from V and 0 bases from J, leaving 13 bases between. The chain's CDR3 is CASTSGLSSGNTIYF. The CDR3 DNA reads TGTGCCAGCACCTCAGGACTGAGCTCTGGAAACACCATATATTTT.

The V gene is TRBV5-1, the J gene TRBJ2-7; 8 bases map to TRBD1. This CDR3 comprises 15 residues. Trimming at V came to 5 bases and at J to 4 bases, leaving 11 bases not matched to a gene. In germline, CDR1 is SGHRS, CDR2 YFSETQ. CDR3 region: CASSQGAGTLYEQYF. CDR3 bases: TGCGCCAGCAGTCAGGGGGCAGGGACCTTGTACGAGCAGTACTTC. The complete variable domain, with remaining parts taken from reference TRBV5-1 and TRBJ2-7, reads KAGVTQTPRYLIKTRGQQVTLSCSPISGHRSVSWYQQTPGQGLQFLFEYFSETQRNKGNFPGRFSGRQFSNSRSEMNVSTLELGDSALYLCASSQGAGTLYEQYFGPGTRLTVT.

This clone was observed a handful of times. The V and J genes are TRBV6-1 and TRBJ2-7; TRBD2 is a possible D gene (6 bases). This CDR3 comprises 14 residues. Germline CDR1 and CDR2: MNHNS and SASEGT. The ends were cut back, 0 bases at V and 2 bases at J, with 8 bases in the middle. CDR3 nucleotide sequence: TGTGCCAGCAGTGAAGCCGGGGGTCCCTACGAGCAGTACTTC. It codes for CASSEAGGPYEQYF.

This rearrangement joins TRBV7-8 to TRBJ2-7; D ambiguous. Germline lookup yields CDR1 SGHVS and CDR2 FQNEAQ. V was trimmed by 0 bases and J by 2 bases, leaving 8 bases between them. This CDR3 is 14 amino acids long. Here the CDR3 DNA reads TGTGCCAGCAGCTTAGCGCGAGGTCCCTACGAGCAGTACTTC. Its translation: CASSLARGPYEQYF.

The gene calls are TRBV4-1 and TRBJ1-6; 7 bases match TRBD1. Germline V gives CDR1 MGHRA, CDR2 YSYEKL. With V trimmed by 4 bases and J by 7 bases, 7 bases remained unmatched. The CDR3 consists of 15 residues. CDR3 loop: CASSPTGTANSPLHF. In DNA, the CDR3 is TGCGCCAGCAGCCCCACGGGGACAGCCAATTCACCCCTCCACTTT.

The rearrangement links TRBV5-4 to TRBJ1-2, with D possibly matching TRBD1 (6 bases). Looked up from germline, CDR1 is SGHNT and CDR2 is YYREEE (reference sequence). V lost 4 bases and J lost 2, with 9 bases in between. The CDR3 extends over 13 amino acids. In DNA form, the CDR3 reads TGTGCCAGCAGCAATGACAGGAACTATGGCTACACCTTC. It translates to CASSNDRNYGYTF. Variable domain in full (rest from reference TRBV5-4 and TRBJ1-2): ETGVTQSPTHLIKTRGQQVTLRCSSQSGHNTVSWYQQALGQGPQFIFQYYREEENGRGNFPPRFSGLQFPNYSSELNVNALELDDSALYLCASSNDRNYGYTFGSGTRLTVV.

This clone was counted a single time. The chain uses TRBV7-6 and TRBJ2-1, with TRBD1 as a possible D gene (6 bases). V lost 3 bases, J lost 10 bases, and 22 bases lay in between. Germline CDR1 is SGHVS and CDR2 is FNYEAQ. CDR3 length: 16 amino acids. CDR3 region: CASSFWMVGHYSEQFF. CDR3 DNA: TGTGCCAGCAGCTTTTGGATGGTGGGACACTATTCCGAGCAGTTCTTC.

This rearrangement joins TRBV5-4 to TRBJ2-5; D unresolved. The CDR3 has 16 amino acids. V was cut by 0 bases and J by 5 bases, with 17 bases left in between. In germline, CDR1 is SGHNT, CDR2 YYREEE (reference sequence). The CDR3 coding sequence is TGTGCCAGCAGCTTGGCTGAACTCCTCCCGGTGGAGACCCAGTACTTC. It is translated as CASSLAELLPVETQYF.

This clone was counted between two and nine times. This chain uses TRBV4-1 with TRBJ1-6; D is unresolved. The CDR3 runs to 15 residues. CDR1 and CDR2 (germline): MGHRA, YSYEKL. Trimming left V 2 bases short and J 9 bases short, with 14 bases between. CDR3 DNA sequence: TGCGCCAGCAGCCAACCGGCCGCCGGCGGTTCACCCCTCCACTTT. As protein: CASSQPAAGGSPLHF.

The rearrangement uses TRBV2 and TRBJ1-2, with 7 positions matching TRBD1. This CDR3 comprises 15 residues. V gave up 4 bases and J gave up 4 bases; unmatched junction bases: 9. Germline V gene lookup returns CDR1 SNHLY and CDR2 FYNNEI. The CDR3 sequence is CASSGESGTVYGYTF. In nucleotides, the CDR3 is TGTGCCAGCAGTGGGGAATCCGGGACAGTCTATGGCTACACCTTC.

V is TRBV25-1 and J is TRBJ2-7; a possible D gene is TRBD1 (5 bases). V lost 5 bases, J lost 3 bases, and 20 bases lay in between. CDR3 size: 16 residues. The germline V gene has CDR1 MGHDK and CDR2 SYGVNS. CDR3 residues: CASSTSTAQAHYEQYF. CDR3 sequence (DNA): TGTGCCAGCAGTACCTCGACAGCCCAAGCCCACTACGAGCAGTACTTC.

This sequence joins TRBV28 and TRBJ1-1; 10 bases are a match to TRBD1. CDR3 size: 15 residues. The V segment lost 5 bases and the J segment 1 base; nucleotides outside the gene matches: 4. Germline V CDR1 and CDR2: MDHEN, SYDVKM. The CDR3 DNA reads as TGTGCCAGCAGTCCCGGGACAGGGGCGAACACTGAAGCTTTCTTT. Its translation is CASSPGTGANTEAFF. The complete variable domain, with remaining parts taken from reference TRBV28 and TRBJ1-1, reads DVKVTQSSRYLVKRTGEKVFLECVQDMDHENMFWYRQDPGLGLRLIYFSYDVKMKEKGDIPEGYSVSREKKERFSLILESASTNQTSMYLCASSPGTGANTEAFFGQGTRLTVV.

The chain employs TRBV28 and TRBJ2-3; possibly TRBD2 for D (6 bases). The germline V gene encodes CDR1 MDHEN and CDR2 SYDVKM. The CDR3 consists of 12 residues. The V and J ends lost 8 bases and 9 bases respectively, with 15 bases between them. As DNA, the CDR3 is TGTGCCAGCGGGACTGGACGTAGCACGCAGTATTTT. As protein: CASGTGRSTQYF. Filled out from reference TRBV28 and TRBJ2-3, the complete variable domain reads DVKVTQSSRYLVKRTGEKVFLECVQDMDHENMFWYRQDPGLGLRLIYFSYDVKMKEKGDIPEGYSVSREKKERFSLILESASTNQTSMYLCASGTGRSTQYFGPGTRLTVL.

The chain employs TRBV7-9 and TRBJ2-7, with a possible D match to TRBD1 (6 bases). The germline CDR1 and CDR2 sequences are SEHNR and FQNEAQ (reference sequence). With 5 bases removed from V and 1 base from J, the gap between germline ends came to 12 bases. The CDR3 length is 14 residues. The CDR3 sequence: CASSQQGASYEQYF. The CDR3 DNA reads as TGTGCCAGCAGCCAACAGGGTGCATCCTACGAGCAGTACTTC.

The rearrangement uses TRBV28 and TRBJ2-2; D is unresolved. CDR3 size: 16 residues. The germline V and J ends were trimmed by 2 bases and 7 bases, with 17 bases remaining between them. Germline V gene data show CDR1 as MDHEN and CDR2 as SYDVKM. CDR3 DNA: TGTGCCAGCAGTTTAGTGGCCCTCACGATGAACGGGGAGCTGTTTTTT. It specifies CASSLVALTMNGELFF.

CDR3 in DNA: TGTGCCAGCAGCCACCGGTCGGGACTAGCGGGGGTCGACCAGTTCTTC. Its protein product is CASSHRSGLAGVDQFF. V usage is TRBV9 and J usage is TRBJ2-1, with 14 bases lining up with TRBD2. CDR3 length: 16 residues. Germline CDR1 and CDR2: SGDLS and YYNGEE. V lost 4 bases to trimming and J lost 13 bases; unmatched junction nucleotides: 13.